Sequencing of this T cell receptor beta chain was carried out in a study of chemoradiotherapy in HPV16-positive cancers. Study conclusions and caveats: For HPV16-positive patients, expanding HPV-responsive T cells associated with longer recurrence-free survival. Non-HPV-specific T cells did not expand in tumors during treatment, whereas candidate HPV-specific clones and E7-related motifs did.

Assay: immunoSEQ multiplex PCR; the TCRdb copy retains only in-frame clones and omits some. Of about 67,000 clones in the sample, 85% to 90% were seen once. Germline lookup yields CDR1 MNHEY and CDR2 SVGAGI. Trimming took off 0 bases at V and 4 bases at J, with 10 bases between the two ends. This CDR3 spans 14 amino acids. Turning to this clone: Its antigen is unknown.

Source: blood, taken from a patient who underwent chemoradiotherapy. The rearrangement links TRBV6-5 to TRBJ2-7, with D hard to call. This clonotype was sampled from a human donor with HPV-associated anogenital cancer. The CDR3 DNA is TGTGCCAGCAGTTACTCGGGCGGTCAATACGAGCAGTACTTC. This codes for CASSYSGGQYEQYF.